The clone carrying this T cell receptor (beta chain) was seen a handful of times. This entry is derived from a study of CD8 T cells in ankylosing spondylitis. TCRdb re-called the 5' RACE reads with MiXCR, one entry per CDR3 protein. The sample shows over 150,000 distinct CDR3 sequences, about 13% of them seen only once. The specimen sequenced was blood, either unsorted or a sorted T cell fraction (not recorded which). The TCR comes from a male donor with ankylosing spondylitis or in good health (not recorded which).

CDR3 residues: CASSPTGGPHSQFF. The CDR3 DNA reads as TGTGCCAGCTCGCCAACAGGGGGCCCCCATTCTCAGTTCTTC. The V call is TRBV12-3 or TRBV12-4, the J call TRBJ2-1, with 9 bases that match TRBD1. Trimming removed 8 bases from V and 13 bases from J; junction bases left unmatched: 15. The CDR3 loop spans 14 amino acids.